This T cell receptor (beta chain) came from a study of tumor and adjacent non-tumor tissue in lung cancer (dated by TCRdb to 2016 to 2019). Notes on the research overall: Patients with adenocarcinoma (about twelve), squamous cell carcinoma (2) and small cell lung cancer (1) were included in the cohort. The study compared bulk TCRbeta repertoires from lung tumor tissue and matched distant non-tumor lung tissue of some 15 lung cancer patients. For each patient, one tumor sample and one normal lung sample were taken, giving approximately 30 paired specimens that underwent TCRbeta CDR3 sequencing. Ages among the roughly 15 patients ranged from about 31 to 76 years, there were approximately ten men and 5 women, and disease was at TNM stage I to III. In total, sequencing yielded 100 million to 150 million productive TCRbeta reads, which works out to an average of around 4.2 million reads per sample.

In regard to this clonotype: Its antigen is not yet known. No base quality values were provided; no much bigger clone lies one nucleotide off.

The receptor library was made with multiplex PCR. TCRdb records Illumina HiSeq 2500 as the sequencer. TCRbeta libraries were built by three rounds of nested PCR using primers (Table S4), following protocols modified from ARM-PCR. PCR products of 200-500 bp were gel-excised and purified with the QIAquick gel extraction kit before sequencing. The authors processed their data as follows. Trimmomatic was used to clean the reads, FLASH was used to merge the reads into complete CDR3 sequences, and MiTCR was used to assign the reads to V(D)J germline segments. Clonal diversity was calculated as the inverse Simpson's index using VDJtools. In-frame sequences lacking a premature stop codon were counted as productive reads. TCRdb reran the public reads through fastp at Q25 and MiXCR, keeping productive beta chains. Each CDR3 protein appears once, grouped with its most common genes and DNA. The V and J calls and clone size are TCRdb's, not the authors'. The sample table shows fewer than 85,000 distinct CDR3 sequences, and 60% to 80% are seen once. Jointly, the top ten make up around 12% of the sample.

The study at large found these results: Because peripheral blood was not sequenced, blood TCRbeta repertoires in the lung cancer patients of the study were not examined. Younger patients had significantly higher TCR diversity, and higher tumor TCR diversity was associated with shorter overall and disease-free survival. TCR diversity (inverse Simpson) was significantly higher in tumor than in normal lung tissue (roughly 430 vs 170, P = 0.0075, Mann-Whitney U test). In normal lung, the top 100 clones accounted for a significantly larger cumulative share of the repertoire than in tumor tissue. Neither the sequencing platform nor unique molecular identifiers are named or mentioned anywhere in the methods. Only around 16 patients were in the cohort, and the authors stated that larger samples and more detailed clinical data are needed.

CDR3 length: 14 amino acids, cysteine to phenylalanine. The read is trimmed to its CDR3 DNA, 42 bases read in frame from base 1. Looking up the germline V gene (reference sequence) yields CDR1 DFQATT and CDR2 SNEGSKA. Bulk unsorted tissue served as the source for RNA extraction, and RNA quality was assessed using a NanoDrop ND-1000 and an Agilent 2100. The donors were newly diagnosed lung cancer patients admitted for thoracic surgery in China from August to November 2014 who had not received prior chemotherapy. Patients with previous radiotherapy or chemotherapy, or with another concurrent cancer, were excluded from the study. Surgical tissue pieces of about 1-2.1 cm3 were preserved in RNAlater solution and stored at -80 °C until use.

The V gene is TRBV20-1 and the J gene is TRBJ1-2, with 8 middle bases fitting TRBD1. The sequence derives from a woman aged 45 to 65 with non-small cell lung cancer. The sequenced sample consisted of lung tumor tissue. The CDR3 reads as follows: CTTRRQGPDYGYTF. The nucleotides read TGCACTACTAGAAGACAGGGGCCAGACTATGGCTACACCTTC.